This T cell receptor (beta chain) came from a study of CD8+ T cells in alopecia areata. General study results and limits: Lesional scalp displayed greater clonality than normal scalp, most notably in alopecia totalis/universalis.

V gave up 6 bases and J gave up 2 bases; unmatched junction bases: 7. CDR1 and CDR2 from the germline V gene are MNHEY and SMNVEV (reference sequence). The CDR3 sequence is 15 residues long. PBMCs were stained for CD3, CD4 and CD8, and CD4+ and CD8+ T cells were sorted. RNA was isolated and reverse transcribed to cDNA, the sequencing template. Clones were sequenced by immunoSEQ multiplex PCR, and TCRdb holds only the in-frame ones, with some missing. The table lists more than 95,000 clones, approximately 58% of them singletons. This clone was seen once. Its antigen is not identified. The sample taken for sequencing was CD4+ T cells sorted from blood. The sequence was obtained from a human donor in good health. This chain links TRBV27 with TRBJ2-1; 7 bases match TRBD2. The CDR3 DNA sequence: TGTGCCAGCAGACGGGACTACCTCCCCTACAATGAGCAGTTCTTC. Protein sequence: CASRRDYLPYNEQFF.